This T cell receptor (beta chain) comes out of a study of radiotherapy plus CTLA-4 blockade in lung cancer. The study treated chemo-refractory metastatic non-small-cell lung cancer patients with focal radiation plus ipilimumab CTLA-4 blockade. Germline assignment: CDR1 MGHRA and CDR2 YSYEKL. CDR3 length equals 13 residues. V lost 7 bases and J lost 0, with 9 bases in between. The data were produced by immunoSEQ multiplex PCR, yet TCRdb's version contains in-frame clones alone and is incomplete. The sample lists about 77,000 clones; 70% to 85% were seen once. Study-wide points: Increased serum interferon-beta after radiation also reportedly predicted response strongly. After treatment with radiotherapy plus ipilimumab, TCR clones that came from the tumor expanded in blood.

In its sample, this clone was seen a few times. What it recognizes is unknown. This chain links TRBV4-1 with TRBJ1-1; no definite D call. Material: peripheral blood, obtained from a patient treated with radiotherapy plus ipilimumab. This TCR was sampled from a human donor with non-small cell lung cancer whose response to radiotherapy plus ipilimumab could not be evaluated. CDR3: CASKRAMNTEAFF. The CDR3 coding sequence is TGCGCCAGCAAGCGGGCGATGAACACTGAAGCTTTCTTT.